One and the same sample provided the 30 T cell receptor beta chains below, sequenced in a study of blood T cell repertoires in COVID-19 (dated by TCRdb to the early 2020s). Libraries were constructed by the immunoSEQ multiplex PCR assay. In its TCRdb copy, this immuneACCESS table keeps in-frame sequences only and misses some clones. Where compared with another copy, unresolved V genes explain less than half of these, and the others have no known cause. The sample table lists more than 300,000 clones, around nine tenths of them with a count of one. Of the sample, approximately 1.2% falls within the top ten clones. The sequenced sample consisted of PBMCs or T cells enriched from blood (not recorded which). These receptors were taken from a woman aged 18-35 years who had recovered from COVID-19.

This clone was seen more than once but under ten times. This chain joins TRBV5-4 and TRBJ1-6; 10 positions agree with TRBD1. This CDR3 comprises 16 residues. CDR1 and CDR2 (germline): SGHNT, YYREEE (reference sequence). Losses at the gene ends were 3 bases for V and 14 bases for J; bases not matched to a gene: 14. CDR3 nucleotides: TGTGCCAGCAGCTGGAGGACCGGGACAGGGGATACGGCCCTCCACTTT. This translates into CASSWRTGTGDTALHF.

This sequence joins TRBV6-2 or TRBV6-3 and TRBJ1-1; D is unclear. V dropped 5 bases and J dropped 2 bases, with 12 bases sitting between them. The CDR3 has 14 amino acids. Per the germline V gene, CDR1 is MNHEY and CDR2 is SVGEGT. The CDR3, as DNA: TGTGCCAGCAGTCCACGTCTAATTAACACTGAAGCTTTCTTT. Its protein is CASSPRLINTEAFF.

This clone has just a few counts. V usage is TRBV9 and J usage is TRBJ1-3; D ambiguous. This CDR3 spans 16 amino acids. Trimming pared 3 bases from V and 2 bases from J, leaving 15 bases between. Germline lookup yields CDR1 SGDLS and CDR2 YYNGEE. CDR3 nucleotides: TGTGCCAGCAGCGCCCCCGGAGGGCTTACTGGAAACACCATATATTTT. It codes for CASSAPGGLTGNTIYF.

This chain connects TRBV20-1 to TRBJ1-5, with D possibly matching TRBD1 (5 bases). Germline V gene data show CDR1 as DFQATT and CDR2 as SNEGSKA (reference sequence). V was shortened by 3 bases and J by 6 bases, with 9 bases between the two germline ends. This CDR3 contains 12 residues. CDR3 sequence (DNA): TGCAGTGCTAGTGGGCAGGGTCAGCCCCAGCATTTT. Encoded protein: CSASGQGQPQHF.

V usage is TRBV6-5 and J usage is TRBJ1-1; the D is unclear. The germline CDR1 and CDR2 sequences are MNHEY and SVGAGI. The CDR3 totals 13 residues. V lost 10 bases, J lost 3 bases, and 15 bases lay in between. CDR3 sequence reads: CAIRMVGDTEAFF. The CDR3 DNA reads as TGTGCCATACGTATGGTCGGGGACACTGAAGCTTTCTTT.

The chain recombines TRBV12-3 or TRBV12-4 with TRBJ1-1; no clear D. The CDR3 spans 12 residues. V was shortened by 0 bases and J by 3 bases, with 2 bases between the two germline ends. CDR3 loop: CASSLAYTEAFF. CDR3 nucleotides: TGTGCCAGCAGTTTAGCCTACACTGAAGCTTTCTTT.

The chain is built from TRBV4-1 and TRBJ1-5; the D is unclear. V shed 1 base and J shed 0 bases, with 4 bases lying between them. The CDR3 consists of 14 residues. Germline V gives CDR1 MGHRA, CDR2 YSYEKL. CDR3 residues: CASSQVHSNQPQHF. CDR3 nucleotide sequence: TGCGCCAGCAGCCAAGTTCATAGCAATCAGCCCCAGCATTTT.

V usage is TRBV7-9 and J usage is TRBJ2-3; D perhaps matches TRBD1 (6 bases). The CDR3 totals 16 residues. V gave up 5 bases and J gave up 0 bases, with 15 bases separating them. Germline V gene sequence: CDR1 SEHNR, CDR2 FQNEAQ (reference sequence). The CDR3 region is CASSGSPGTSTDTQYF. CDR3 sequence (DNA): TGTGCCAGCAGCGGTTCCCCGGGGACAAGCACAGATACGCAGTATTTT.

The chain is built from TRBV7-6 and TRBJ2-5; 11 bases agree with TRBD2. V lost 0 bases, J lost 2 bases, and 5 bases stayed unmatched. The CDR3 has 17 amino acids. Germline lookup yields CDR1 SGHVS and CDR2 FNYEAQ. CDR3 sequence (DNA): TGTGCCAGCAGCTTAGCGGTCCTAGCGGGGGGTCAAGAGACCCAGTACTTC. Translating it yields CASSLAVLAGGQETQYF.

The chain uses TRBV2 and TRBJ1-4; D might be TRBD1 (5 bases). Germline lookup yields CDR1 SNHLY and CDR2 FYNNEI. The CDR3 has 15 amino acids. V was clipped by 2 bases and J by 6 bases, with 13 bases between them. CDR3 DNA: TGTGCCAGCAGTGAAAGGGCAGGGTTACATGAAAAACTGTTTTTT. This sequence encodes CASSERAGLHEKLFF. The whole variable domain, remainder taken from reference TRBV2 and TRBJ1-4, is EPEVTQTPSHQVTQMGQEVILRCVPISNHLYFYWYRQILGQKVEFLVSFYNNEISEKSEIFDDQFSVERPDGSNFTLKIRSTKLEDSAMYFCASSERAGLHEKLFFGSGTQLSVL.

The rearrangement links TRBV1 to TRBJ2-3; the D call of TRBD2 is as the table states it, not checked on the DNA. TRBV1 is tagged as a pseudogene. CDR3 length: 16 amino acids. The CDR3 spells CTSSQGSSGDTDTQYF. The CDR3 nucleotides are TGCACCAGCAGCCAGGGCTCTAGCGGGGATACAGATACGCAGTATTTT.

The chain has TRBV7-9 and TRBJ2-7, with 9 bases aligning to TRBD1. This CDR3 has 16 amino acids. Germline V CDR1 and CDR2: SEHNR, FQNEAQ (reference sequence). The ends lost 5 bases at V and 2 bases at J; junction bases unmatched: 10. CDR3 protein: CASSHRDRAQPYEQYF. The CDR3 nucleotides read TGTGCCAGCAGCCACCGGGACAGGGCCCAACCCTACGAGCAGTACTTC. The full variable domain, completed using reference TRBV7-9 and TRBJ2-7, is DTGVSQNPRHKITKRGQNVTFRCDPISEHNRLYWYRQTLGQGPEFLTYFQNEAQLEKSRLLSDRFSAERPKGSFSTLEIQRTEQGDSAMYLCASSHRDRAQPYEQYFGPGTRLTVT.

The chain carries TRBV18 and TRBJ2-3; 12 positions agree with TRBD2. This CDR3 is 15 amino acids long. Germline CDR1 is KGHSH and CDR2 is LQKENI. The trim removed 3 bases at V and 5 bases at J, leaving 3 bases unmatched. CDR3 residues: CASSPKTSGGDTQYF. CDR3 coding DNA: TGTGCCAGCTCACCCAAGACTAGCGGGGGAGATACGCAGTATTTT.

The table lists this clone with a count of one. The chain employs TRBV2 and TRBJ1-2, with D hard to call. Germline V gives CDR1 SNHLY, CDR2 FYNNEI. The CDR3 totals 15 residues. The V gene lost 7 bases and the J gene lost 3 bases, with 18 bases spanning the gap. In DNA form, the CDR3 reads TGTGCCAGCAAGGTCGGTCCCGGGAGGGACTATGGCTACACCTTC. It yields the protein CASKVGPGRDYGYTF.

The table lists this clone with a count of one. In nucleotides, the CDR3 is TGTGCCACCAGCAGAGCGGGGGGGATTGGGACCCAGTACTTC. This gives the protein CATSRAGGIGTQYF. The rearrangement links TRBV15 to TRBJ2-5, with 8 bases that match TRBD2. Germline CDR1 and CDR2: LNHNV and YYDKDF (reference sequence). J was trimmed by 7 bases and V by 1 base; bases with no gene match: 5. CDR3 length: 14 amino acids.

V gene TRBV5-1 combines with J gene TRBJ1-5; D ambiguous. V gave up 4 bases and J gave up 0 bases, with 14 bases separating them. This CDR3 is 16 amino acids long. Germline lookup yields CDR1 SGHRS and CDR2 YFSETQ. The CDR3: CASSLIRKYSNQPQHF. CDR3 nucleotides: TGCGCCAGCAGCCTAATCAGGAAGTATAGCAATCAGCCCCAGCATTTT. The complete variable domain, with remaining parts taken from reference TRBV5-1 and TRBJ1-5, reads KAGVTQTPRYLIKTRGQQVTLSCSPISGHRSVSWYQQTPGQGLQFLFEYFSETQRNKGNFPGRFSGRQFSNSRSEMNVSTLELGDSALYLCASSLIRKYSNQPQHFGDGTRLSIL.

The rearrangement uses TRBV6-2 or TRBV6-3 and TRBJ2-3; D gene uncertain. This CDR3 region has 15 residues. Germline CDR1 MNHEY, CDR2 SVGEGT. Trimming left V 2 bases short and J 1 base short, with 10 bases between. The CDR3 reads CASSYRIGGTDTQYF. CDR3 bases: TGTGCCAGCAGTTACCGGATCGGAGGCACAGATACGCAGTATTTT.

The chain combines TRBV9 with TRBJ2-7; D is possibly TRBD1 (7 bases). V lost 0 bases and J lost 5, with 15 bases in between. Germline CDR1 is SGDLS and CDR2 is YYNGEE. CDR3 length: 15 amino acids. This CDR3 is CASSVGGTVVDEQYF. DNA for the CDR3: TGTGCCAGCAGCGTAGGCGGGACAGTAGTCGACGAGCAGTACTTC.

This sequence joins TRBV5-1 and TRBJ1-1; D remains ambiguous. Looked up from germline, CDR1 is SGHRS and CDR2 is YFSETQ. V was pared by 1 base and J by 3 bases, with 13 bases between. The CDR3 has 15 residues. The CDR3 DNA reads TGCGCCAGCAGCTTGATCCGGGTAGGAGACACTGAAGCTTTCTTT. Protein: CASSLIRVGDTEAFF.

The chain employs TRBV5-5 and TRBJ1-1, with a weak D call TRBD1 (6 bases). This CDR3 spans 13 amino acids. Trimming pared 8 bases from V and 4 bases from J, leaving 15 bases between. The V gene's germline CDR1 is SGHKS and CDR2 YYEKEE (reference sequence). CDR3 region: CASLLPGATEAFF. The CDR3 DNA is TGTGCCAGTCTACTTCCAGGGGCCACTGAAGCTTTCTTT.

The rearrangement joins TRBV27 to TRBJ2-3; 10 nucleotides match TRBD2. CDR1 and CDR2 from the germline V gene are MNHEY and SMNVEV (reference sequence). This CDR3 region has 15 residues. The V segment lost 5 bases and the J segment 6 bases; nucleotides outside the gene matches: 8. CDR3 nucleotides: TGTGCCAGCAGTCCTCGGACTAGCGGTGGGGATACGCAGTATTTT. Protein sequence: CASSPRTSGGDTQYF.

The V gene is TRBV5-1, the J gene TRBJ2-7; the D gene is possibly TRBD1 (6 bases). CDR1 is SGHRS and CDR2 is YFSETQ in the germline V gene. CDR3 length equals 12 residues. V lost 5 bases and J 6 bases, leaving 12 bases between the germline ends. CDR3 sequence: CASSKQGLEQYF. The CDR3 DNA follows: TGCGCCAGCAGTAAACAGGGTCTCGAGCAGTACTTC.

The sample holds many counts of this clone. The genes are TRBV4-1 and TRBJ1-1; D unresolved. V was cut by 2 bases and J by 1 base, with 11 bases left in between. The CDR3 covers 15 residues. Germline V lookup: CDR1 MGHRA, CDR2 YSYEKL. The CDR3, as DNA: TGCGCCAGCAGCCAAAGCGACCCCTGGAACACTGAAGCTTTCTTT. This translates into CASSQSDPWNTEAFF.

The chain carries TRBV7-9 and TRBJ1-5; no definite D call. V shed 2 bases and J shed 0 bases, with 5 bases lying between them. Germline V CDR1 and CDR2: SEHNR, FQNEAQ (reference sequence). The CDR3 is 14 amino acids. The chain's CDR3 is CASSLSYSNQPQHF. CDR3 nucleotides: TGTGCCAGCAGCTTATCGTATAGCAATCAGCCCCAGCATTTT.

This clone was found a few times. The same CDR3 also results from other DNA sequences found in this sample. The CDR3 sequence is CASSEGAGGNQPQHF. Written as DNA, the CDR3 is TGTGCCAGCAGTGAAGGGGCAGGGGGAAATCAGCCCCAGCATTTT. V gene TRBV6-1 combines with J gene TRBJ1-5; TRBD1 agrees at 7 bases. Germline CDR1 and CDR2: MNHNS and SASEGT. V lost 1 base to trimming and J lost 4 bases; unmatched junction nucleotides: 4. This CDR3 comprises 15 residues.

The chain has TRBV28 and TRBJ2-7, with 7 nucleotides matching TRBD1. This CDR3 has 14 amino acids. The germline CDR1 and CDR2 sequences are MDHEN and SYDVKM. Trimming cost V 6 bases and J 1 base; bases outside gene matches: 6. The CDR3 DNA reads as TGTGCCAGCAGACCAGGACAGGCTTCCTACGAGCAGTACTTC. Protein sequence: CASRPGQASYEQYF. The full variable domain, completed using reference TRBV28 and TRBJ2-7, is DVKVTQSSRYLVKRTGEKVFLECVQDMDHENMFWYRQDPGLGLRLIYFSYDVKMKEKGDIPEGYSVSREKKERFSLILESASTNQTSMYLCASRPGQASYEQYFGPGTRLTVT.

This chain connects TRBV7-3 to TRBJ2-1, with D unclear. This CDR3 has 14 residues. Germline V CDR1 and CDR2: SGHTA, FQGTGA. Between the trimmed V and J ends, which lost 2 bases and 5 bases, there was a span of 10 bases. DNA of the CDR3: TGTGCCAGCAGCTTACTAGGCGGCAACAATGAGCAGTTCTTC. The encoded protein is CASSLLGGNNEQFF.

The rearrangement uses TRBV7-9 and TRBJ2-2; maybe TRBD1 (5 bases). V lost 10 bases to trimming and J lost 7 bases, with 31 bases between them. In germline, CDR1 is SEHNR, CDR2 FQNEAQ (reference sequence). The CDR3 has 18 residues. CDR3 sequence: CATNYHTGDMKGDGELFF. The DNA of the CDR3 is TGTGCCACCAATTACCACACAGGAGACATGAAAGGGGACGGGGAGCTGTTTTTT.

V gene TRBV3-1 (or the pseudogene TRBV3-2) combines with J gene TRBJ1-3; 7 bases align to TRBD1. Trimming cost V 4 bases and J 0 bases; bases outside gene matches: 3. The CDR3 contains 15 residues. Germline V gives CDR1 LGHDT, CDR2 YNNKEL (reference sequence). CDR3 DNA: TGTGCCAGCAGCCGCGGGACAGCCTCTGGAAACACCATATATTTT. Translated: CASSRGTASGNTIYF.

The chain recombines TRBV5-6 with TRBJ2-2, with D maybe TRBD1 (6 bases). Germline V gives CDR1 SGHDT, CDR2 YYEEEE. Between the trimmed V and J ends, which lost 1 base and 4 bases, there was a span of 8 bases. The CDR3 is 14 amino acids. CDR3 DNA sequence: TGTGCCAGCAGCTTGCAGGGGCGCACCGGGGAGCTGTTTTTT. Residues: CASSLQGRTGELFF.